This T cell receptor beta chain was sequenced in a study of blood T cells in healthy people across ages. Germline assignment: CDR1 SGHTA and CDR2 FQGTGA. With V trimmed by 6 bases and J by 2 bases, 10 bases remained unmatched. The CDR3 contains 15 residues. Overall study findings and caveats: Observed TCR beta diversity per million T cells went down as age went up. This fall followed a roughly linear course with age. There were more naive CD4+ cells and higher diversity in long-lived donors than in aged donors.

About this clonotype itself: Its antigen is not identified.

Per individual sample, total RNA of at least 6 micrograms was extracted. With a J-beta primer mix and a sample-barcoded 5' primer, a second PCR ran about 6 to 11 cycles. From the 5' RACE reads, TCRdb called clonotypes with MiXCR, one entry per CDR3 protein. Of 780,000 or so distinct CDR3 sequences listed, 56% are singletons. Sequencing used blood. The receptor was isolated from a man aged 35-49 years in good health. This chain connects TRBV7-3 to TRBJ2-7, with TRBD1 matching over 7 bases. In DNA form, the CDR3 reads TGTGCCAGCAGTCAAAATGACAGGGTGCCCTACGAGCAGTACTTC. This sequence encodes CASSQNDRVPYEQYF.